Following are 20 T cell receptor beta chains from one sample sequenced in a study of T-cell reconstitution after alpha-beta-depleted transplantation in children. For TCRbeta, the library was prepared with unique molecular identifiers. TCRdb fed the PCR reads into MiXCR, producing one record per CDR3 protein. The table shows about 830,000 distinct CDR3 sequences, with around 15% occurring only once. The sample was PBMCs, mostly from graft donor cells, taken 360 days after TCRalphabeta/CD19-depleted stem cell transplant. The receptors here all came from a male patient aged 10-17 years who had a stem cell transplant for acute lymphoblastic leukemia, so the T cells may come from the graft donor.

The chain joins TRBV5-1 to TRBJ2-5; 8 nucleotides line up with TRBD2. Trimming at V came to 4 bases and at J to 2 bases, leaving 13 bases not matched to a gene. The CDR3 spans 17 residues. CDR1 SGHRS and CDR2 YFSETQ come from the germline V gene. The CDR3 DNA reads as TGCGCCAGCAGCCCGGGAGGGATCGGGCTTCAGCAAGAGACCCAGTACTTC. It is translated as CASSPGGIGLQQETQYF.

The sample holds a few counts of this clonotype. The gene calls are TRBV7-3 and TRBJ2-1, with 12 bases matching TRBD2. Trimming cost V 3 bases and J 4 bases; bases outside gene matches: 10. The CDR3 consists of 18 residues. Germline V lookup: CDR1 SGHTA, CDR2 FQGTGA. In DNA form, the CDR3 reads TGTGCCAGCAGCTTTTTTGGGACTAGCGGGTTGGATTACAATGAGCAGTTCTTC. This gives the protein CASSFFGTSGLDYNEQFF.

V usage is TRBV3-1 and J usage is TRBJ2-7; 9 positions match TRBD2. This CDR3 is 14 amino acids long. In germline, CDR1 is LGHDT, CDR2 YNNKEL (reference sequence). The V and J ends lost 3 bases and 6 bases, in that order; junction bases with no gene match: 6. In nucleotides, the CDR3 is TGTGCCAGCAGCCAGCACCTACTAGCGGGCGAGCAGTACTTC. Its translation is CASSQHLLAGEQYF.

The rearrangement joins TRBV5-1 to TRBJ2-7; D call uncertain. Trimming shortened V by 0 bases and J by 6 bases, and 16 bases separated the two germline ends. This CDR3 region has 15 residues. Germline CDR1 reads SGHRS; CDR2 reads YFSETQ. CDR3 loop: CASSLVVSQQFEQYF. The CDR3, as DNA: TGCGCCAGCAGCTTGGTTGTGTCGCAACAGTTCGAGCAGTACTTC.

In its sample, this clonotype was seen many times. The CDR3 DNA follows: TGTGCCATCAGTGAAGCGGGCCGTAGCTCCTACGAGCAGTACTTC. Protein product: CAISEAGRSSYEQYF. This sequence joins TRBV10-3 and TRBJ2-7; D perhaps matches TRBD2 (6 bases). The germline V gene encodes CDR1 ENHRY and CDR2 SYGVKD. The CDR3 loop spans 15 amino acids. The V and J ends lost 3 bases and 0 bases respectively, with 12 bases between them.

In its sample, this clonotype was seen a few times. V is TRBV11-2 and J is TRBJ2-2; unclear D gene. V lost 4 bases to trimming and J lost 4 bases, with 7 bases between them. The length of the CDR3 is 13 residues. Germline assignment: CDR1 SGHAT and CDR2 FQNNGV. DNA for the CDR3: TGTGCCAGCAGCTCGGCGTTCACCGGGGAGCTGTTTTTT. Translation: CASSSAFTGELFF.

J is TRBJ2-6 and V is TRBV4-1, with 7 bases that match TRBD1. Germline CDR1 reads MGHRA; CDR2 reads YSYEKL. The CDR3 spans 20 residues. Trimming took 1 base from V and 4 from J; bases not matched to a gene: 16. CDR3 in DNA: TGCGCCAGCAGCCAAGCCCTTAAAACAGGGGTCCCCCTCGGGGCCAACGTCCTGACTTTC. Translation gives CASSQALKTGVPLGANVLTF.

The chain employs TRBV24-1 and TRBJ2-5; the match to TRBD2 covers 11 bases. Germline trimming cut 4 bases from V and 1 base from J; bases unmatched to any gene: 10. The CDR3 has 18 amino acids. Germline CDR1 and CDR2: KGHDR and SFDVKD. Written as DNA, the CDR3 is TGTGCCACCAGTGACCACTCTAGCGGGAGGACTACCCAAGAGACCCAGTACTTC. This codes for CATSDHSSGRTTQETQYF.

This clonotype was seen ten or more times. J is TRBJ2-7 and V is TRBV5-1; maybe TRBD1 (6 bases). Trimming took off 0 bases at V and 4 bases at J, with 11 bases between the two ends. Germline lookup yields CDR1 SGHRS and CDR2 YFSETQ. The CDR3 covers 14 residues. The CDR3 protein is CASSLDREMYEQYF. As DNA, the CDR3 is TGCGCCAGCAGCTTGGACAGGGAGATGTACGAGCAGTACTTC.

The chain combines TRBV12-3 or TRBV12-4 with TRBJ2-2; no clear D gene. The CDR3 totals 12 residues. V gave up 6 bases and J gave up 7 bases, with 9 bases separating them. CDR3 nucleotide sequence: TGTGCCAGCAGGACCCCTAGCGGGGAGCTGTTTTTT. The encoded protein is CASRTPSGELFF.

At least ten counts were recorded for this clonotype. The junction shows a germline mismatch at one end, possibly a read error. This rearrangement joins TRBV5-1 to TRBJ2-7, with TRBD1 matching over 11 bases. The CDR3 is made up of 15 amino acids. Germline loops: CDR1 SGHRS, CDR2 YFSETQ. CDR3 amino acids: CASSFGTGGSYEQYF. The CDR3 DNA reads TGTGCCAGCAGTTTCGGGACAGGGGGGTCCTACGAGCAGTACTTC.

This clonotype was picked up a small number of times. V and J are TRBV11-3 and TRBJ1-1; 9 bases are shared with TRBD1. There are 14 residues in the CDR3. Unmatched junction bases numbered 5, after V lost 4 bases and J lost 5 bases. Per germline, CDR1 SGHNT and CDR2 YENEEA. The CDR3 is CASSSGQGRTEAFF. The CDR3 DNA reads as TGTGCCAGCAGCTCGGGACAGGGACGGACTGAAGCTTTCTTT.

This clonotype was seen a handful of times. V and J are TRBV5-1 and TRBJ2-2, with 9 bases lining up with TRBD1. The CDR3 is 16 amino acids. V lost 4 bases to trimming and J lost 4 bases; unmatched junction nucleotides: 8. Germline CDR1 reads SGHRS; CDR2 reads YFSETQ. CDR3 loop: CASSPGQGKGTGELFF. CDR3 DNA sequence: TGCGCCAGCAGCCCCGGACAGGGGAAGGGCACCGGGGAGCTGTTTTTT.

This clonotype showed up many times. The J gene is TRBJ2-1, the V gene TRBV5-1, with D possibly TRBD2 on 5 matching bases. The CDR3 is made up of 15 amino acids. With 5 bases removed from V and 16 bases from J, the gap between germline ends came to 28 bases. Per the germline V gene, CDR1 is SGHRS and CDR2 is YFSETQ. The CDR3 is CASRPLPRARTFPFF. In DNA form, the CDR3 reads TGCGCCAGCAGACCCCTTCCACGAGCCCGGACTTTCCCCTTCTTC. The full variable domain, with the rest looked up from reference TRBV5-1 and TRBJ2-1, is KAGVTQTPRYLIKTRGQQVTLSCSPISGHRSVSWYQQTPGQGLQFLFEYFSETQRNKGNFPGRFSGRQFSNSRSEMNVSTLELGDSALYLCASRPLPRARTFPFFGPGTRLTVL.

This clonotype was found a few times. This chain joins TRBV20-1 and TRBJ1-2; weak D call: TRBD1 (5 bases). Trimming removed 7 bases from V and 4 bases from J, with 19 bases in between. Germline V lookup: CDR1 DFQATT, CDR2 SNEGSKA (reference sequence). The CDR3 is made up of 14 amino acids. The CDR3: CSVIPALRGYGYTF. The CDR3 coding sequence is TGCAGTGTCATCCCCGCATTAAGGGGCTATGGCTACACCTTC.

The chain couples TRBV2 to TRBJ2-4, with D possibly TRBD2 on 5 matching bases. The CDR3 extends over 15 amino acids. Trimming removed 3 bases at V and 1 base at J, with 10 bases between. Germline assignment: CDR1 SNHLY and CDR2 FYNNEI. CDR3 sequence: CASSDRTWAKNIQYF. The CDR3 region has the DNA TGTGCCAGCAGTGATCGGACTTGGGCCAAAAACATTCAGTACTTC.

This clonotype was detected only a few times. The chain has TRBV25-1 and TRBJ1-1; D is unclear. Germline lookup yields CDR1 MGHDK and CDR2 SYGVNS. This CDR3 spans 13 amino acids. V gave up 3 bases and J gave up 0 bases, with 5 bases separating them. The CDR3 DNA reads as TGTGCCAGCAGTGACGGAATGAACACTGAAGCTTTCTTT. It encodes CASSDGMNTEAFF.

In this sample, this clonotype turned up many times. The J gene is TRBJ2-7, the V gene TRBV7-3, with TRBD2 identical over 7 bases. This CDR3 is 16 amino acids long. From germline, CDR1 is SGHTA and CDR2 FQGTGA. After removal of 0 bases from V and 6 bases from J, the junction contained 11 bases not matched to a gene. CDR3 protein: CASSLTRTGLGSEQYF. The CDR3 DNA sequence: TGTGCCAGCAGCTTAACTAGGACTGGACTAGGGAGCGAGCAGTACTTC.

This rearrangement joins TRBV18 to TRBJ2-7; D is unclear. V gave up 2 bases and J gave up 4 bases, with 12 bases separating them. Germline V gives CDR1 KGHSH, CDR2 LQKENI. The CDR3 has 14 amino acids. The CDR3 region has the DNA TGTGCCAGCTCACCATTACAGCTAGATTACGAGCAGTACTTC. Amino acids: CASSPLQLDYEQYF. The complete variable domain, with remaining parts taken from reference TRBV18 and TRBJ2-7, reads NAGVMQNPRHLVRRRGQEARLRCSPMKGHSHVYWYRQLPEEGLKFMVYLQKENIIDESGMPKERFSAEFPKEGPSILRIQQVVRGDSAAYFCASSPLQLDYEQYFGPGTRLTVT.

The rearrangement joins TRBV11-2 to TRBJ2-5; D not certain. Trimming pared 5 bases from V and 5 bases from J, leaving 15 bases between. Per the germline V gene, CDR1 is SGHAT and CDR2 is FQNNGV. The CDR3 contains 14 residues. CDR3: CASSPPVARETQYF. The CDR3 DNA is TGTGCCAGCAGCCCCCCGGTAGCCCGGGAGACCCAGTACTTC.